The rows below give T cell receptor beta chains drawn from one sample of a study of OX40 agonist ivuxolimab in advanced cancers. Profiling relied on immunoSEQ multiplex PCR, and the TCRdb table lists in-frame clones only, not all of them. The data hold some 45,000 clones, with around 85% observed a single time. The sequencing used CD4+ or CD8+ T cells sorted from blood, collected in a trial of the OX40 agonist ivuxolimab. The receptor set was obtained from an adult with an advanced solid tumor such as melanoma, head and neck, liver or kidney cancer. CDR3s leave out the opening cysteine and the closing phenylalanine or tryptophan. The order of the fields is D gene, V gene, CDR3 protein. A D gene is named only where the DNA matches it firmly.

-,TRBV30,AWSGGGTQY
-,TRBV5-1,ASSLGGQPNEKLF
-,TRBV27,ASSSEGVNQPQH
-,TRBV5-4,ASSLSVSDTQY
TRBD1,TRBV27,ASSLTGGVNTEAF
TRBD2,TRBV6-6,ASSGVGGLADNEQF
-,TRBV6-1,ASSEVQGNQPQH
-,TRBV5-8,ASSPGDQETQY
-,TRBV18,ASSLGQTYEQY
-,TRBV27,ASSLRGSTEAF
TRBD2,TRBV7-9,ASSSGLAWTGELF
-,TRBV7-9,ASSLDTGTDTQY
-,TRBV6-1,ASSERAGPFQGSNQPQH
TRBD2,TRBV19,ASSILLANNEQF
TRBD1,TRBV4-1,ASSQVGTGVYYGYT
TRBD1,TRBV25-1,ASRDRSNTEAF
-,TRBV2,ASRPGEAGYT
TRBD2,TRBV5-1,ASSLKLAGVPPYNEQF
-,TRBV28,ASSLGGSGANVLT
-,TRBV27,ASSLQSGPSGANVLT
-,TRBV7-2,ASSTDTQY
TRBD1,TRBV7-9,ASTGTGGFEAF
-,TRBV5-4,ATGLSYGYT
-,TRBV4-2,ASSQGPYSGELF